This TCR beta chain was captured by sequencing in a study of blood T cell repertoires in COVID-19. Study in general: T cells, B-cell-depleted T cells, or PBMCs provided the cDNA or gDNA that served as material.

Enrollees, about 18 to 95 years old, lived in 24 US areas. Membership in each cohort depended on participant-reported clinical history. CDR1 and CDR2 (germline): SGHTA, FQGNSA. The CDR3 runs 15 residues. V shed 2 bases and J shed 1 base, with 11 bases lying between them. Here immunoSEQ multiplex PCR was the method, and the copy in TCRdb shows in-frame clones only, minus some. The data contain roughly 180,000 clones, around 83% of them seen just once; the ten biggest clones take up around 3.6%. This clone was detected a few times. The J gene is TRBJ1-1, the V gene TRBV7-2; D gene uncertain. This receptor was identified in a woman in her forties or fifties in a cohort exposed to, infected with or recovered from COVID-19 (not recorded which). The sample comprised PBMCs or T cells enriched from blood (not recorded which). The CDR3 DNA sequence: TGTGCCAGCAGCTTACGGTTCGGAGAGAACACTGAAGCTTTCTTT. It specifies CASSLRFGENTEAFF.